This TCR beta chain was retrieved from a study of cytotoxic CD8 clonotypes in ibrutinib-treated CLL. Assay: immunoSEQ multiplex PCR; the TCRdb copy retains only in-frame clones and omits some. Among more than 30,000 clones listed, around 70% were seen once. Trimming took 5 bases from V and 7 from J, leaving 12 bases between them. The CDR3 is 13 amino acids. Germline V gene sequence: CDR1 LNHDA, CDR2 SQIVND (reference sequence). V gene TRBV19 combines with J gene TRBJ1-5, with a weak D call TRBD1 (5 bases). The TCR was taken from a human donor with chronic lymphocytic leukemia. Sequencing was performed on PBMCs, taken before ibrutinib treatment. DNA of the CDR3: TGTGCCAGTAGTTTGGGGGGTAGACAGCCCCAGCATTTT. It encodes CASSLGGRQPQHF.